This T cell receptor beta chain was found in a study of blood T cell repertoires in COVID-19. This clone was seen only once. V lost 4 bases, J lost 0 bases, and 6 bases stayed unmatched. Germline V gene lookup returns CDR1 SQVTM and CDR2 ANQGSEA. The CDR3 runs to 15 residues. Using immunoSEQ multiplex PCR, the repertoire was profiled, and TCRdb retains in-frame clones only, with some absent. The sample has some 93,000 clones, 75% to 90% seen once. This chain uses TRBV29-1 with TRBJ2-4, with 7 bases aligning to TRBD1. The sequenced sample was peripheral blood. The receptor was derived from an elderly woman with acute or convalescent COVID-19. Here the CDR3 DNA reads TGCAGCGTTGCAGACAGGGAACTAGCCAAAAACATTCAGTACTTC. It is translated as CSVADRELAKNIQYF.